This TCR beta chain emerged from a study of beta chain features in type 1 diabetes. Study-level points and caveats: These data did not resolve whether HLA type affects TCRB rearrangement.

The authors sorted CD4+ naive, central memory, regulatory and stem cell-like memory cells via CD45RO/CCR7/CD25/CD127/CD95/CD27. There are 15 residues in the CDR3. Germline V gene lookup returns CDR1 LNHDA and CDR2 SQIVND (reference sequence). V was pared by 6 bases and J by 6 bases, with 10 bases of the junction left unmatched. Since all of the isolated RNA was reverse transcribed, expressed TCRB transcripts were what got sequenced. Clones were read by immunoSEQ multiplex PCR, and TCRdb kept only the in-frame ones, dropping some. The sample yields 150,000 to 170,000 clones, 8.1% seen once. The table lists this clone with many counts. Its cognate antigen is unknown.

The receptor's source is a young man in good health. V is TRBV19 and J is TRBJ2-1, with TRBD1 identical over 8 bases. The material sequenced was central memory CD4+ T cells from blood. As DNA, the CDR3 is TGTGCCAGTAGCCTAGGACAGGGTGGAGCCAATGAGCAGTTCTTC. It codes for CASSLGQGGANEQFF.